A selection of T cell receptor beta chains follows, all from one sample in a study of blood T cell repertoires in COVID-19. TCRdb's table, derived via immunoSEQ multiplex PCR, lists solely in-frame clones and lacks some. The sample shows fewer than 80,000 clones, roughly 89% of them seen only once. Material: peripheral blood. These receptors were taken from a man aged 30 to 45 with acute or convalescent COVID-19. The CDR3 runs from the conserved cysteine through the conserved F or W. The D gene is left open where the match is weak. The size of a clone is reported for some rows only, either as once, few or many, or as a class for expanded clones.

cdr3_aa	cdr3_nt	d_call	v_call	j_call	clone_size
CASSQERRDEQYF	TGCGCCAGCAGCCAAGAACGGCGGGACGAGCAGTACTTC	-	TRBV4-3	TRBJ2-7	-
CASSGRTGGAGGYTF	TGTGCCAGCAGCGGCAGGACAGGGGGCGCCGGTGGCTACACCTTC	TRBD1	TRBV5-6	TRBJ1-2	-
CASSPQADRGTSPLHF	TGTGCCAGCTCACCGCAGGCGGACAGGGGGACCTCACCCCTCCACTTT	TRBD1	TRBV18	TRBJ1-6	-
CASSDKGRPNTEAFF	TGTGCCAGCAGTGATAAGGGGCGTCCGAACACTGAAGCTTTCTTT	-	TRBV6-1	TRBJ1-1	-
CATSATDSTYNSPLHF	TGTGCCACCAGTGCCACGGACAGTACCTATAATTCACCCCTCCACTTT	-	TRBV24-1	TRBJ1-6	-
CASSLGQGWAYGYTF	TGCGCCAGCAGCTTGGGTCAGGGGTGGGCCTATGGCTACACCTTC	-	TRBV5-1	TRBJ1-2	-
CAISESKGGQNIQYF	TGTGCCATCAGTGAGTCTAAGGGGGGGCAAAACATTCAGTACTTC	-	TRBV10-3	TRBJ2-4	once
CASSLGRTGQETQYF	TGTGCCAGCAGCTTAGGCCGGACAGGGCAAGAGACCCAGTACTTC	TRBD1	TRBV7-9	TRBJ2-5	-
CASSVAPVSSGNTIYF	TGTGCCAGCAGCGTAGCTCCCGTGAGCTCTGGAAACACCATATATTTT	-	TRBV9	TRBJ1-3	-
CASSWDRSEKLFF	TGTGCCAGCAGCTGGGACAGGTCTGAAAAACTGTTTTTT	TRBD1	TRBV7-2	TRBJ1-4	-
CASSRGQGTAQPQHF	TGTGCCAGCAGCAGGGGACAGGGGACGGCTCAGCCCCAGCATTTT	TRBD1	TRBV9	TRBJ1-5	-
CASSYIAGGIHNEQFF	TGTGCCAGCAGTTATATTGCGGGAGGGATTCACAATGAGCAGTTCTTC	TRBD2	TRBV6-2/TRBV6-3	TRBJ2-1	once
CASSLSGGRRYEQYF	TGTGCCAGCAGCTTATCCGGCGGGAGGAGGTACGAGCAGTACTTC	TRBD2	TRBV7-3	TRBJ2-7	-
CASRNSGLNQPQHF	TGTGCCAGCAGAAATTCAGGGTTAAATCAGCCCCAGCATTTT	-	TRBV27	TRBJ1-5	-
CASSGFPGQLNEKLFF	TGCGCCAGCAGTGGATTTCCGGGACAGCTGAATGAAAAACTGTTTTTT	TRBD1	TRBV5-1	TRBJ1-4	-
CASTLTSASGNTIYF	TGTGCCAGTACCCTGACATCCGCCTCTGGAAACACCATATATTTT	-	TRBV19	TRBJ1-3	-
CAWSGQEFHGYTF	TGTGCCTGGAGTGGACAGGAATTTCATGGCTACACCTTC	-	TRBV30	TRBJ1-2	-
CASSPSSGGNEKLFF	TGTGCCAGCTCACCAAGTTCAGGGGGGAATGAAAAACTGTTTTTT	TRBD1	TRBV18	TRBJ1-4	-
CATSDRRPGQGYNEQFF	TGTGCCACCAGTGACAGACGACCGGGACAGGGATACAATGAGCAGTTCTTC	TRBD1	TRBV24-1	TRBJ2-1	once
CASSVGFQRGGYNEQFF	TGTGCCAGCAGCGTGGGGTTCCAGCGGGGGGGATACAATGAGCAGTTCTTC	TRBD2	TRBV9	TRBJ2-1	-
CASSRTSAKTQYF	TGTGCCAGCAGCCGTACTAGTGCAAAGACCCAGTACTTC	-	TRBV12-3/TRBV12-4	TRBJ2-5	-
CASSPRRGSSYNSPLHF	TGTGCCAGCAGCCCCCGACGGGGAAGCTCCTATAATTCACCCCTCCACTTT	-	TRBV11-2	TRBJ1-6	-
CASSLVTTSNTEAFF	TGTGCCAGCAGCTTAGTAACTACTTCGAACACTGAAGCTTTCTTT	-	TRBV7-2	TRBJ1-1	-
CASSPRGQGGDGYTF	TGTGCCAGCTCACCAAGGGGACAGGGGGGAGATGGCTACACCTTC	TRBD1	TRBV18	TRBJ1-2	-
CASSPPRGRDEQFF	TGTGCCAGCTCACCACCGAGGGGGAGGGATGAGCAGTTCTTC	-	TRBV18	TRBJ2-1	-
CASSYHRAPRTEAFF	TGTGCCAGCAGTTACCACAGGGCCCCGAGGACTGAAGCTTTCTTT	-	TRBV6-5	TRBJ1-1	once
CASSVGSDSHYNEQFF	TGTGCCAGCAGCGTAGGGTCCGACAGCCACTACAATGAGCAGTTCTTC	-	TRBV9	TRBJ2-1	-
CASSPTGGYGYTF	TGTGCCAGCAGCCCGACAGGAGGTTATGGCTACACCTTC	-	TRBV3-1/TRBV3-2	TRBJ1-2	-
CASSYRMASGKSSYNEQFF	TGTGCCAGTAGTTATCGAATGGCTAGCGGGAAATCTAGCTACAATGAGCAGTTCTTC	TRBD2	TRBV19	TRBJ2-1	-
CASSSDGDTIYF	TGTGCCAGCAGCTCTGACGGGGACACCATATATTTT	-	TRBV7-2	TRBJ1-3	-
CASSLARPGGEQFF	TGTGCCAGCAGCTTAGCTCGTCCCGGGGGGGAGCAGTTCTTC	TRBD2	TRBV7-6	TRBJ2-1	-
CAINSLGGTGLSGYTF	TGTGCCATCAACTCCTTGGGGGGGACAGGGCTAAGTGGCTACACCTTC	TRBD1	TRBV10-3	TRBJ1-2	-
CASSQGGLAGPQTQYF	TGTGCCAGCAGCCAAGGTGGACTAGCGGGGCCCCAAACCCAGTACTTC	TRBD2	TRBV4-2	TRBJ2-5	-
CASSLVGAGANVLTF	TGTGCCAGCAGCTTAGTAGGGGCTGGGGCCAACGTCCTGACTTTC	-	TRBV11-2	TRBJ2-6	-
CASSLSLARGGETQYF	TGTGCCAGCAGCTTATCCTTGGCGCGGGGCGGAGAGACCCAGTACTTC	-	TRBV7-8	TRBJ2-5	-
CASSTRAQGPAEAFF	TGTGCCAGCAGTACAAGAGCCCAGGGGCCCGCTGAAGCTTTCTTT	-	TRBV6-5	TRBJ1-1	-
CASSPSERTLAKNIQYF	TGCGCCAGCAGCCCATCGGAGCGGACTCTAGCCAAAAACATTCAGTACTTC	-	TRBV4-1	TRBJ2-4	-
CASSKRRNPNNSPLHF	TGTGCCAGTAGTAAACGCAGGAACCCCAATAATTCACCCCTCCACTTT	-	TRBV19	TRBJ1-6	-
CATSGGSTNEKLFF	TGCGCCACCTCTGGGGGCAGCACTAATGAAAAACTGTTTTTT	-	TRBV10-2	TRBJ1-4	-
CASSKNRDTNQPQHF	TGTGCCAGCAGCAAAAACCGGGACACCAATCAGCCCCAGCATTTT	-	TRBV2	TRBJ1-5	-
CASSLPPSDRATEAFF	TGTGCCAGCAGCTTACCCCCTTCTGACAGGGCCACTGAAGCTTTCTTT	TRBD1	TRBV11-2	TRBJ1-1	-
CASSGPKASGRDEQFF	TGTGCCAGCAGCGGTCCCAAGGCTAGCGGGAGGGATGAGCAGTTCTTC	TRBD2	TRBV9	TRBJ2-1	-
CASSFSSQGEQYF	TGTGCCAGCAGCTTTTCCTCCCAGGGCGAGCAGTACTTC	-	TRBV5-4	TRBJ2-7	-
CASSSRSSGANVLTF	TGTGCCAGCAGCTCCCGGAGCTCTGGGGCCAACGTCCTGACTTTC	-	TRBV7-2	TRBJ2-6	-
CASSKFRGTNEKLFF	TGTGCCAGCAGCAAATTCAGGGGTACTAATGAAAAACTGTTTTTT	-	TRBV7-9	TRBJ1-4	-
CASSLWQVNTEAFF	TGTGCCAGCAGCTTGTGGCAGGTGAACACTGAAGCTTTCTTT	-	TRBV13	TRBJ1-1	once
CASSQEGGRNHEQYF	TGTGCCAGCAGCCAAGAGGGCGGGAGGAACCACGAGCAGTACTTC	TRBD2	TRBV3-1/TRBV3-2	TRBJ2-7	-
CASSSWGQGNTEAFF	TGTGCCAGCAGCTCCTGGGGCCAGGGTAACACTGAAGCTTTCTTT	-	TRBV7-9	TRBJ1-1	few